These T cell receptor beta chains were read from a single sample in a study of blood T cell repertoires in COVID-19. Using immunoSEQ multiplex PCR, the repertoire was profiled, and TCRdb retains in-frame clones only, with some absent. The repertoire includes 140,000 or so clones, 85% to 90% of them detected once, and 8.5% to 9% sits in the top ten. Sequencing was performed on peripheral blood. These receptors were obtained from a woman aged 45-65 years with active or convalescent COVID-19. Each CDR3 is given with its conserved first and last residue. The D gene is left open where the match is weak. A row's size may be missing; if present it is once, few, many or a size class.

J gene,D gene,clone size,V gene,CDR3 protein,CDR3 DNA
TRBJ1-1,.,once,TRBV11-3,CASSLSGQMNTEAFF,TGTGCCAGCAGCTTATCTGGACAGATGAACACTGAAGCTTTCTTT
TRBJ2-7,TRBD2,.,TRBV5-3,CARSGIQTSGGPLSSYEQYF,TGTGCCAGAAGCGGAATCCAGACTAGCGGGGGGCCTTTGAGCTCCTACGAGCAGTACTTC
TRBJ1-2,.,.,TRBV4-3,CASSQALEGYGYTF,TGCGCCAGCAGCCAAGCCCTAGAGGGCTATGGCTACACCTTC
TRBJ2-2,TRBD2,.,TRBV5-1,CASSPQAGVVTGELFF,TGCGCCAGCAGCCCGCAAGCGGGAGTCGTTACCGGGGAGCTGTTTTTT
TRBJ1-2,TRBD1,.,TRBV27,CASSRQGNNYGYTF,TGTGCCAGCAGCAGACAGGGAAATAACTATGGCTACACCTTC
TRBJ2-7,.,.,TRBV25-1,CASRNSGSYEQYF,TGTGCCTCCAGAAATTCGGGTTCCTACGAGCAGTACTTC
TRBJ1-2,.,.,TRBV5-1,CASSLQGDGYTF,TGCGCCAGCAGCTTACAGGGCGATGGCTACACCTTC
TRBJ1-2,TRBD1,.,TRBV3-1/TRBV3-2,CASSPTTGVGGYTF,TGTGCCAGCAGCCCGACGACAGGGGTCGGTGGCTACACCTTC
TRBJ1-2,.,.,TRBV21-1,CASSNGLGRGNGYTF,TGTGCCAGCAGCAATGGGCTAGGGAGGGGAAATGGCTACACCTTC
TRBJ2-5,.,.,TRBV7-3,CASSLRPGGQETQYF,TGTGCCAGCAGCTTACGGCCGGGCGGGCAAGAGACCCAGTACTTC
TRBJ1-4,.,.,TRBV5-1,CASSPGSGSVSNEKLFF,TGCGCCAGCAGCCCGGGGTCCGGGTCGGTCAGTAATGAAAAACTGTTTTTT
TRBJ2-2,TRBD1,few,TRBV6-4,CASSTGGDTGELFF,TGTGCCAGTTCGACAGGGGGAGACACCGGGGAGCTGTTTTTT
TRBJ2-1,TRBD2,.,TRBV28,CASVTAGGPFNEQFF,TGTGCCAGTGTTACAGCGGGAGGGCCGTTCAATGAGCAGTTCTTC
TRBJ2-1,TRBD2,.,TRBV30,CAWSSSGSGNEQFF,TGTGCCTGGAGCTCTAGCGGGAGTGGGAATGAGCAGTTCTTC
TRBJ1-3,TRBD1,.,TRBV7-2,CASSWGQQGSGNTIYF,TGTGCCAGCAGCTGGGGACAGCAAGGCTCTGGAAACACCATATATTTT
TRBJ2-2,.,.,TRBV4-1,CASSQGQQNTGELFF,TGCGCCAGCAGCCAGGGGCAGCAGAACACCGGGGAGCTGTTTTTT
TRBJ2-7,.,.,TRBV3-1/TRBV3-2,CASSQGRGNYEQYF,TGTGCCAGCAGCCAAGGTAGGGGGAATTACGAGCAGTACTTC
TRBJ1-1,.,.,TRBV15,CATSRVFLNTEAFF,TGTGCCACCAGCAGAGTCTTCCTCAACACTGAAGCTTTCTTT
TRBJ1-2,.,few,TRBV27,CASSLSRDRVHGYTF,TGTGCCAGCAGTTTATCCCGAGACAGAGTCCATGGCTACACCTTC
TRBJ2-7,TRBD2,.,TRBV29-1,CSVRLAGDEQYF,TGCAGCGTCCGACTAGCGGGAGACGAGCAGTACTTC